These 18 T cell receptor beta chains share one sample of origin, sequenced in a study of blood T cell repertoires in COVID-19. Clones were read by immunoSEQ multiplex PCR, and TCRdb kept only the in-frame ones, dropping some. The sample comprises 250,000 to 300,000 clones, just under 90% of which are singletons, and 6.3% rests with the top ten. The sample taken for sequencing was peripheral blood. The receptors stem from a woman in her fifties or sixties with COVID-19, enrolled during active disease.

This clone was seen just once. This chain uses TRBV28 with TRBJ2-5; 7 bases agree with TRBD1. CDR3 size: 14 residues. Germline trimming cut 5 bases from V and 5 bases from J; bases unmatched to any gene: 8. Germline values: CDR1 MDHEN, CDR2 SYDVKM. The CDR3 DNA reads TGTGCCAGCAGTCCGGACAGGCTCGAGGAGACCCAGTACTTC. Translation gives CASSPDRLEETQYF.

This clone was counted once. The chain joins TRBV5-4 to TRBJ1-6; D remains unclear. The CDR3 totals 14 residues. The germline V gene encodes CDR1 SGHNT and CDR2 YYREEE (reference sequence). Trimming stripped 5 bases from V and 5 bases from J, with 11 bases between. The CDR3 region has the DNA TGTGCCAGCAGGGAGGACTCGGATAATTCACCCCTCCACTTT. Protein: CASREDSDNSPLHF.

The CDR3 DNA reads TGTGCCAGCAGCCGGACAGGATCAAGTCAGCCCCAGCATTTT. The encoded protein is CASSRTGSSQPQHF. V is TRBV6-5 and J is TRBJ1-5; TRBD1 agrees at 7 bases. This CDR3 region has 14 residues. With 6 bases clipped from V and 6 bases from J, the junction kept 8 bases outside the gene matches. The germline CDR1 and CDR2 sequences are MNHEY and SVGAGI.

The rearrangement uses TRBV10-1 and TRBJ2-3; TRBD1 might be the D (6 bases). The CDR3 is made up of 13 amino acids. V lost 7 bases to trimming and J lost 2 bases, with 10 bases between them. In germline, CDR1 is WNHNN, CDR2 SYGVQD (reference sequence). For the CDR3, the DNA is TGCGCCAGCAAGGACAGAATCACAGATACGCAGTATTTT. Translated, it gives CASKDRITDTQYF.

The chain employs TRBV18 and TRBJ2-3; D perhaps matches TRBD2 (5 bases). Germline CDR1 reads KGHSH; CDR2 reads LQKENI. The V end was cut by 0 bases, the J end by 2 bases, with 12 bases between. The CDR3 is made up of 16 amino acids. The CDR3, as DNA: TGTGCCAGCTCACCACCGGGAGCTGGGAACACAGATACGCAGTATTTT. The encoded protein is CASSPPGAGNTDTQYF.

This chain connects TRBV24-1 to TRBJ2-7; D unresolved. V dropped 0 bases and J dropped 2 bases, with 13 bases sitting between them. CDR1 is KGHDR and CDR2 is SFDVKD in the germline V gene. CDR3 length: 16 residues. DNA for the CDR3: TGTGCCACCAGTGATTTGTACAGCTTCCCCGCCTACGAGCAGTACTTC. Translation gives CATSDLYSFPAYEQYF.

The chain joins TRBV10-3 to TRBJ2-4; the D gene is possibly TRBD2 (6 bases). Trimming stripped 6 bases from V and 7 bases from J, with 16 bases between. From germline, CDR1 is ENHRY and CDR2 SYGVKD. CDR3 length equals 14 residues. The chain's CDR3 is CAISARGSDNIQYF. CDR3 in DNA: TGTGCCATCAGCGCCCGGGGGAGTGATAACATTCAGTACTTC.

The chain carries TRBV11-3 and TRBJ2-7; TRBD2 matches at 12 bases. Germline V gene lookup returns CDR1 SGHNT and CDR2 YENEEA. J lost 3 bases, V lost 5 bases, and 8 bases had no gene match. The CDR3 contains 16 residues. CDR3 nucleotide sequence: TGTGCCAGCAGCGCCCTAGGACTAGCGGGAAACTACGAGCAGTACTTC. This gives the protein CASSALGLAGNYEQYF.

This clone was seen a single time. This sequence joins TRBV18 and TRBJ1-6, with a possible D match to TRBD1 (5 bases). CDR3 size: 16 residues. With 2 bases removed from V and 0 bases from J, the gap between germline ends came to 8 bases. Per the germline V gene, CDR1 is KGHSH and CDR2 is LQKENI. CDR3 in amino acids: CASSPRGPSYNSPLHF. CDR3 coding DNA: TGTGCCAGCTCACCAAGGGGCCCCTCCTATAATTCACCCCTCCACTTT.

The chain couples TRBV4-2 to TRBJ2-7; weak D call: TRBD2 (5 bases). Trimming cost V 1 base and J 0 bases, with 13 bases left between them. The CDR3 loop spans 16 amino acids. The V gene's germline CDR1 is LGHNA and CDR2 YNFKEQ. DNA for the CDR3: TGTGCCAGCAGCCAAGTAATTAGCGTAAGCTCCTACGAGCAGTACTTC. This gives the protein CASSQVISVSSYEQYF.

The gene calls are TRBV10-3 and TRBJ2-1; perhaps TRBD2 as D (6 bases). The CDR3 is 14 amino acids. Germline V CDR1 and CDR2: ENHRY, SYGVKD. V was shortened by 4 bases and J by 8 bases, with 15 bases between the two germline ends. The DNA of the CDR3 is TGTGCCATCAGTGGGGGGACTCCGACAGATGAGCAGTTCTTC. This translates into CAISGGTPTDEQFF.

The rearrangement joins TRBV3-1 (or the pseudogene TRBV3-2) to TRBJ2-1; maybe TRBD2 (5 bases). This CDR3 contains 15 residues. V shed 7 bases and J shed 0 bases, with 13 bases lying between them. Germline CDR1 is LGHDT and CDR2 is YNNKEL (reference sequence). The CDR3 nucleotides are TGTGCCAGCATGAAGAGCGGTAGCTCCTACAATGAGCAGTTCTTC. This gives the protein CASMKSGSSYNEQFF.

The table lists this clone with a count of one. The CDR3 DNA reads as TGTGCCAGCAGCTCAGACAGGGAATGGGAAAAACTGTTTTTT. Translation: CASSSDREWEKLFF. V gene TRBV5-4 combines with J gene TRBJ1-4, with 7 bases fitting TRBD1. CDR1 is SGHNT and CDR2 is YYREEE in the germline V gene (reference sequence). V was pared by 3 bases and J by 8 bases, with 7 bases of the junction left unmatched. The CDR3 runs 14 residues.

This clone is a singleton in its sample. The chain has TRBV21-1 and TRBJ1-3; the DNA was not compared with TRBD1, the D call given in the table. TRBV21-1 is described as a pseudogene. This CDR3 region has 17 residues. CDR3 sequence reads: CASSKVQGQGIGDTIYF. CDR3 in DNA: TGTGCCAGCAGCAAAGTACAGGGACAGGGAATAGGAGACACCATATATTTT.

The chain links TRBV6-2 or TRBV6-3 to TRBJ2-7; 10 bases match TRBD2. V was pared by 2 bases and J by 1 base, with 5 bases of the junction left unmatched. In germline, CDR1 is MNHEY, CDR2 SVGEGT. The CDR3 sequence is 16 residues long. The CDR3, as DNA: TGTGCCAGCAGTTACGGGGCTAGCGGGAGTTCCTACGAGCAGTACTTC. Encoded protein: CASSYGASGSSYEQYF.

This chain connects TRBV4-2 to TRBJ2-3; D is perhaps TRBD1 (5 bases). Germline V lookup: CDR1 LGHNA, CDR2 YNFKEQ. This CDR3 has 14 amino acids. Trimming pared 1 base from V and 2 bases from J, leaving 7 bases between. DNA of the CDR3: TGTGCCAGCAGCCAAGGACAGTACACAGATACGCAGTATTTT. As protein: CASSQGQYTDTQYF.

This rearrangement joins TRBV4-2 to TRBJ1-1; the D is unclear. The CDR3 covers 15 residues. Trimming removed 4 bases from V and 3 bases from J, with 15 bases in between. CDR1 LGHNA and CDR2 YNFKEQ come from the germline V gene. The CDR3 sequence: CASSPTTSGYTEAFF. In DNA, the CDR3 is TGTGCCAGCAGCCCTACAACGTCGGGATACACTGAAGCTTTCTTT.

This clone has more than one count but fewer than ten. V is TRBV4-2 and J is TRBJ1-3; 8 nucleotides agree with TRBD1. The CDR3 covers 18 residues. CDR1 is LGHNA and CDR2 is YNFKEQ in the germline V gene. Trimming at V came to 0 bases and at J to 0 bases, leaving 7 bases not matched to a gene. The CDR3 bases are TGTGCCAGCAGCCAAGAGGGGGCAGGGGGCTTCTCTGGAAACACCATATATTTT. It encodes CASSQEGAGGFSGNTIYF.